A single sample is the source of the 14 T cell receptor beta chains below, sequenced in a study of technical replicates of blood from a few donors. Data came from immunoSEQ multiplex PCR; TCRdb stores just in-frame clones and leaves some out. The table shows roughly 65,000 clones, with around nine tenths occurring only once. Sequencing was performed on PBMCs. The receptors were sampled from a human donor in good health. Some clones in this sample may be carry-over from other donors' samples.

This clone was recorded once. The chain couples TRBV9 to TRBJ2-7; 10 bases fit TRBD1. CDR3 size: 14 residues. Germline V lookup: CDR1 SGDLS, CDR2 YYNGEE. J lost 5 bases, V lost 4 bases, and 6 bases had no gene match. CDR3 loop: CASSQTGGFNEQYF. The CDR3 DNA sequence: TGTGCCAGCAGCCAGACAGGGGGCTTCAACGAGCAGTACTTC.

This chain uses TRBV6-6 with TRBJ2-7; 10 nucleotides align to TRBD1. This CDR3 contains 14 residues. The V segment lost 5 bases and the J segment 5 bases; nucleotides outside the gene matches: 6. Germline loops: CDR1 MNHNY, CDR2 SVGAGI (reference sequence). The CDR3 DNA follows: TGTGCCAGCAGTACGGGACAGGGGACCCACGAGCAGTACTTC. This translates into CASSTGQGTHEQYF.

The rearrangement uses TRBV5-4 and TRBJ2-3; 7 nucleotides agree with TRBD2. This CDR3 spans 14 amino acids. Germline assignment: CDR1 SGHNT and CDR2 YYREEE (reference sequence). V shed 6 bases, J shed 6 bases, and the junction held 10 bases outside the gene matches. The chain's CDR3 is CASTGGGRGDTQYF. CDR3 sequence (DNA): TGTGCCAGCACCGGGGGAGGGAGAGGTGATACGCAGTATTTT.

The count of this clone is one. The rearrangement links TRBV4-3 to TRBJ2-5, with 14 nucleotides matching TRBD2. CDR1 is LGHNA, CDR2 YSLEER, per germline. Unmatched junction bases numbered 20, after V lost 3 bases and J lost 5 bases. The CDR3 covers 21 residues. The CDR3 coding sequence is TGCGCCAGCAGCCACGACGGAGACCCGGGACTAGCGGGGGCCCTCGCGGAGACCCAGTACTTC. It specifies CASSHDGDPGLAGALAETQYF.

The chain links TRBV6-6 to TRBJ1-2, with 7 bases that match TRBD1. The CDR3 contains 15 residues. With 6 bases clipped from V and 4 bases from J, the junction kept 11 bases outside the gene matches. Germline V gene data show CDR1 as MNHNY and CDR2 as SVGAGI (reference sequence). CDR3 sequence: CASSQGTDVGYGYTF. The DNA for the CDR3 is TGTGCCAGCAGCCAAGGGACAGATGTCGGCTATGGCTACACCTTC.

The CDR3 sequence: CASSYSGQGGEKLFF. CDR3 in DNA: TGTGCCAGCAGTTACTCCGGACAGGGTGGCGAAAAACTGTTTTTT. The chain couples TRBV6-5 to TRBJ1-4; TRBD1 agrees at 8 bases. The CDR3 contains 15 residues. Per the germline V gene, CDR1 is MNHEY and CDR2 is SVGAGI. V gave up 0 bases and J gave up 8 bases; unmatched junction bases: 5.

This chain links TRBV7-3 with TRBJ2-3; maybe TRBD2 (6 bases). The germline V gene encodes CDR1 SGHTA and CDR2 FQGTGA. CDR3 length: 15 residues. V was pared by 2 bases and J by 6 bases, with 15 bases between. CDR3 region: CASSLGADRGDTQYF. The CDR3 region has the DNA TGTGCCAGCAGCTTAGGGGCCGACCGGGGGGATACGCAGTATTTT. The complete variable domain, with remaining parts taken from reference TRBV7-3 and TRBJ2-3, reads GAGVSQTPSNKVTEKGKYVELRCDPISGHTALYWYRQSLGQGPEFLIYFQGTGAADDSGLPNDRFFAVRPEGSVSTLKIQRTERGDSAVYLCASSLGADRGDTQYFGPGTRLTVL.

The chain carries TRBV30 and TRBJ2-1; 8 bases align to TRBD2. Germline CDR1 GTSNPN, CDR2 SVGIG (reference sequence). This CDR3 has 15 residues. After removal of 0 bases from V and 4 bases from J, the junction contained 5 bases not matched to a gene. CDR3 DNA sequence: TGTGCCTGGAGTGTAATAGCGGGACTATACAATGAGCAGTTCTTC. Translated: CAWSVIAGLYNEQFF.

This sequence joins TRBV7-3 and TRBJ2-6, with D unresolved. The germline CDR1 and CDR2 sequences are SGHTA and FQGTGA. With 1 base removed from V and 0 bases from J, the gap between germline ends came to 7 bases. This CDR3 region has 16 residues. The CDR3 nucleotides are TGTGCCAGCAGCTTAAGAGGCTTCTCTGGGGCCAACGTCCTGACTTTC. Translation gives CASSLRGFSGANVLTF.

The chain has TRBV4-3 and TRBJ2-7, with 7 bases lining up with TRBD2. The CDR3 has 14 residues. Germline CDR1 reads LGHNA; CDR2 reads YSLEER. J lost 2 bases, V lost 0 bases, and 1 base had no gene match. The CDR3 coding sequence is TGCGCCAGCAGCCAAGAGGGGAGGGCCTACGAGCAGTACTTC. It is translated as CASSQEGRAYEQYF.

The CDR3, as DNA: TGTGCCAGCAGTTACTCGGTCGCAGGTTACAATGAGCAGTTCTTC. Protein sequence: CASSYSVAGYNEQFF. The chain joins TRBV6-5 to TRBJ2-1, with D hard to call. Trimming took off 0 bases at V and 4 bases at J, with 10 bases between the two ends. Germline CDR1 reads MNHEY; CDR2 reads SVGAGI. The CDR3 totals 15 residues.

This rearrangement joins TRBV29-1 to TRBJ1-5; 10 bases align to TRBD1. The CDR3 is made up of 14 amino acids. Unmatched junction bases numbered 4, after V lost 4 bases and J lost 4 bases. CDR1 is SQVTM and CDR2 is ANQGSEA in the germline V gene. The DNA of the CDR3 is TGCAGCGTTGTGAGACAGGGGGCTAATCAGCCCCAGCATTTT. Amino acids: CSVVRQGANQPQHF.

The CDR3 region is CASSKDKNYGYTF. DNA for the CDR3: TGTGCCAGCAGCAAAGACAAAAACTATGGCTACACCTTC. The V call is TRBV21-1, the J call TRBJ1-2; TRBD1 is the table's D call, not checked against the DNA. TRBV21-1 is annotated as a pseudogene. There are 13 residues in the CDR3.

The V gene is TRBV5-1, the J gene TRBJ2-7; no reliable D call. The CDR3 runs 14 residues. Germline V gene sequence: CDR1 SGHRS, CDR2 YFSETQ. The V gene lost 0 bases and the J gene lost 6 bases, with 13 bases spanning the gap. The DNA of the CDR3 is TGCGCCAGCAGCTTGGGGCCCCTCAGTGGCGAGCAGTACTTC. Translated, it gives CASSLGPLSGEQYF.